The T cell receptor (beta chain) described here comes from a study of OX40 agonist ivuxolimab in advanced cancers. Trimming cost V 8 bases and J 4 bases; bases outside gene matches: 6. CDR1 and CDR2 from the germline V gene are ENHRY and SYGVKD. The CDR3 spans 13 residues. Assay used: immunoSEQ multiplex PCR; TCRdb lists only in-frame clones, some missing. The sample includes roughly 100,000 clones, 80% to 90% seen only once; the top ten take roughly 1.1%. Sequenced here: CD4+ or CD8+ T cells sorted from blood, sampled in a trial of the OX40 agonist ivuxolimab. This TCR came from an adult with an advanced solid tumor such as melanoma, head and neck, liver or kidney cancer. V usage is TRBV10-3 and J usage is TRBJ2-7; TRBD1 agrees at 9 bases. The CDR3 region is CAIAVDRGYEQYF. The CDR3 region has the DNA TGTGCCATCGCAGTCGACAGGGGGTACGAGCAGTACTTC.